The next 30 T cell receptor beta chains were all read from a single sample in a study of shared clonotypes between healthy human individuals. The repertoire was sequenced with immunoSEQ multiplex PCR; TCRdb's copy has only in-frame clones and lacks some. Here the sample spans 550,000 to 600,000 clones, roughly four fifths being singletons. Source material: PBMCs. These receptors were collected from a middle-aged woman in good health. Some clones in this sample may be carry-over from other donors' samples.

The genes are TRBV10-3 and TRBJ2-1; D is uncertain. The CDR3 contains 12 residues. CDR1 is ENHRY, CDR2 SYGVKD, per germline. V was cut by 3 bases and J by 8 bases, with 8 bases left in between. The CDR3 reads CAISDSQDEQFF. The CDR3 coding sequence is TGTGCCATCAGTGACAGTCAGGATGAGCAGTTCTTC.

Of note for this clone: The junction does not match germline at one end; this may be a read error. V gene TRBV5-1 combines with J gene TRBJ2-7, with 7 positions matching TRBD2. Germline lookup yields CDR1 SGHRS and CDR2 YFSETQ. This CDR3 spans 13 amino acids. For the CDR3, the DNA is TGCGCCACCAGCGCGGGAGACACCTACGAGCAGTACTTC. This codes for CATSAGDTYEQYF.

On this clone: Other DNA sequences from this sample encode an identical CDR3 as well. The V gene is TRBV30, the J gene TRBJ2-4, with D maybe TRBD1 (8 bases). CDR1 and CDR2 (germline): GTSNPN, SVGIG (reference sequence). Trimming removed 8 bases from V and 6 bases from J, with 17 bases in between. The length of the CDR3 is 13 residues. CDR3 residues: CASGTGGINIQYF. CDR3 DNA: TGTGCCAGCGGGACAGGAGGGATAAACATTCAGTACTTC.

This rearrangement joins TRBV7-8 to TRBJ2-7; no clear D gene. This CDR3 contains 11 residues. Germline loops: CDR1 SGHVS, CDR2 FQNEAQ. Trimming shortened V by 10 bases and J by 1 base, and 8 bases separated the two germline ends. Here the CDR3 DNA reads TGTGCCACGGCGGCTTCCTACGAGCAGTACTTC. It specifies CATAASYEQYF.

This clone appeared a single time. This sequence joins TRBV29-1 and TRBJ2-3; D is uncertain. The germline CDR1 and CDR2 sequences are SQVTM and ANQGSEA. The CDR3 loop spans 11 amino acids. V was trimmed by 7 bases and J by 5 bases, leaving 10 bases between them. In DNA, the CDR3 is TGCAGCGCCCCACTGGGAGATACGCAGTATTTT. This translates into CSAPLGDTQYF.

This clone was observed a few times. The chain joins TRBV19 to TRBJ1-1; tentative D call: TRBD1 (5 bases). From germline, CDR1 is LNHDA and CDR2 SQIVND (reference sequence). The CDR3 runs 15 residues. Trimming pared 3 bases from V and 3 bases from J, leaving 14 bases between. CDR3 residues: CASSIRGNRDTEAFF. The CDR3 DNA is TGTGCCAGTAGTATCCGGGGCAACCGGGACACTGAAGCTTTCTTT.

CDR3 residues: CSVLDRARNEKLFF. CDR3 bases: TGCAGCGTTTTGGACAGGGCCCGTAATGAAAAACTGTTTTTT. This chain uses TRBV29-1 with TRBJ1-4, with 8 bases identical to TRBD1. The germline V gene encodes CDR1 SQVTM and CDR2 ANQGSEA. Losses at the gene ends were 5 bases for V and 4 bases for J; bases not matched to a gene: 6. This CDR3 spans 14 amino acids.

The chain is built from TRBV9 and TRBJ1-3; TRBD1 aligns across 9 bases. Trimming at V came to 0 bases and at J to 8 bases, leaving 6 bases not matched to a gene. This CDR3 spans 15 amino acids. Germline loops: CDR1 SGDLS, CDR2 YYNGEE. CDR3 in DNA: TGTGCCAGCAGCGTAGCGACAGGGGGTTCGGACACCATATATTTT. It translates to CASSVATGGSDTIYF.

The V and J genes are TRBV25-1 and TRBJ2-3; a weak D match, TRBD2 (6 bases). The CDR3 covers 14 residues. Germline V gene sequence: CDR1 MGHDK, CDR2 SYGVNS. V dropped 4 bases and J dropped 1 base, with 9 bases sitting between them. The CDR3 is CASSAASGTDTQYF. Here the CDR3 DNA reads TGTGCCAGCAGTGCGGCTAGCGGCACAGATACGCAGTATTTT.

The chain combines TRBV7-9 with TRBJ2-5; TRBD2 aligns across 11 bases. V lost 5 bases to trimming and J lost 4 bases; unmatched junction nucleotides: 6. This CDR3 region has 15 residues. Looked up from germline, CDR1 is SEHNR and CDR2 is FQNEAQ (reference sequence). CDR3 DNA: TGTGCCAGCAGCATTAGCGGGAGGGCCGGAGAGACCCAGTACTTC. This gives the protein CASSISGRAGETQYF.

In DNA, the CDR3 is TGCAGCGCCCTGGGACTAGCGGGTTACGAGCAGTACTTC. The encoded protein is CSALGLAGYEQYF. The V gene is TRBV29-1, the J gene TRBJ2-5, with 12 bases identical to TRBD2. Near its end, the DNA agrees better with TRBJ2-7, so the J call may be wrong. Germline values: CDR1 SQVTM, CDR2 ANQGSEA. This CDR3 spans 13 amino acids.

This clone appeared many times. The J gene is TRBJ2-7, the V gene TRBV2; D may match TRBD1 or TRBD2 (5 bases each). The germline V and J ends were trimmed by 7 bases and 6 bases, with 19 bases remaining between them. The CDR3 loop spans 14 amino acids. CDR1 is SNHLY, CDR2 FYNNEI, per germline. CDR3 region: CASKSRDASAEQYF. In nucleotides, the CDR3 is TGTGCCAGCAAGTCCCGGGACGCCTCGGCCGAGCAGTACTTC.

A note on this clone: Other DNA sequences in this sample translate to the same CDR3. The V and J genes are TRBV5-1 and TRBJ2-5, with a possible D match to TRBD2 (7 bases). With 0 bases removed from V and 3 bases from J, the gap between germline ends came to 9 bases. The germline CDR1 and CDR2 sequences are SGHRS and YFSETQ. This CDR3 is built from 14 residues. In nucleotides, the CDR3 is TGCGCCAGCAGCTTGGTAGGGGGGGAAGAGACCCAGTACTTC. It encodes CASSLVGGEETQYF.

The chain carries TRBV6-1 and TRBJ1-4; 9 bases align to TRBD1. This CDR3 contains 14 residues. The J segment lost 8 bases and the V segment lost 4 bases, leaving 5 bases of the junction unmatched. The germline gives CDR1 MNHNS, CDR2 SASEGT. The CDR3 spells CASSVTGGGEKLFF. The DNA for the CDR3 is TGTGCCAGCAGTGTGACAGGGGGTGGAGAAAAACTGTTTTTT.

The V gene is TRBV5-4, the J gene TRBJ2-5; the match to TRBD1 covers 11 bases. This CDR3 spans 13 amino acids. V shed 4 bases and J 5 bases; nucleotides not matched to a gene: 1. Germline values: CDR1 SGHNT, CDR2 YYREEE (reference sequence). DNA for the CDR3: TGTGCCAGCAGCCGGGACAGGGGGGAGACCCAGTACTTC. Translation gives CASSRDRGETQYF.

The V call is TRBV19, the J call TRBJ2-5, with D maybe TRBD1 (5 bases). This CDR3 is built from 14 residues. Germline V lookup: CDR1 LNHDA, CDR2 SQIVND (reference sequence). V was cut by 8 bases and J by 5 bases, with 18 bases left in between. CDR3 in DNA: TGTGCCAGTTCAGGGAACCTCCAAGGGGAGACCCAGTACTTC. Translating it yields CASSGNLQGETQYF. Combining the CDR3 with reference TRBV19 and TRBJ2-5 gives the whole variable domain DGGITQSPKYLFRKEGQNVTLSCEQNLNHDAMYWYRQDPGQGLRLIYYSQIVNDFQKGDIAEGYSVSREKKESFPLTVTSAQKNPTAFYLCASSGNLQGETQYFGPGTRLLVL.

This clone was counted between two and nine times. This chain joins TRBV19 and TRBJ2-2; 12 bases fit TRBD2. V was clipped by 3 bases and J by 4 bases; unmatched bases: 6. This CDR3 comprises 17 residues. Germline values: CDR1 LNHDA, CDR2 SQIVND (reference sequence). The CDR3 DNA reads TGTGCCAGTAGTATCTTTTCGACTAGCGGGAGCACCGGGGAGCTGTTTTTT. It yields the protein CASSIFSTSGSTGELFF.

The chain employs TRBV28 and TRBJ1-1; no firm D call. Trimming removed 2 bases at V and 5 bases at J, with 6 bases between. From germline, CDR1 is MDHEN and CDR2 SYDVKM. This CDR3 has 12 amino acids. The CDR3 is CASSLLGTEAFF. The CDR3 DNA reads TGTGCCAGCAGTTTACTCGGGACTGAAGCTTTCTTT. Variable domain in full (rest from reference TRBV28 and TRBJ1-1): DVKVTQSSRYLVKRTGEKVFLECVQDMDHENMFWYRQDPGLGLRLIYFSYDVKMKEKGDIPEGYSVSREKKERFSLILESASTNQTSMYLCASSLLGTEAFFGQGTRLTVV.

This clone was seen once. The rearrangement links TRBV9 to TRBJ2-3, with TRBD2 matching over 7 bases. Germline V gene sequence: CDR1 SGDLS, CDR2 YYNGEE. This CDR3 is 18 amino acids long. V was clipped by 0 bases and J by 0 bases; unmatched bases: 10. The chain's CDR3 is CASSVESVAGASTDTQYF. The DNA of the CDR3 is TGTGCCAGCAGCGTAGAATCAGTAGCGGGTGCTAGCACAGATACGCAGTATTTT.

This chain uses TRBV5-5 with TRBJ2-5; TRBD2 matches at 7 bases. The germline V gene has CDR1 SGHKS and CDR2 YYEKEE (reference sequence). This CDR3 contains 14 residues. V shed 1 base and J 5 bases; nucleotides not matched to a gene: 5. The CDR3 here is CASSLRGGIETQYF. Here the CDR3 DNA reads TGTGCCAGCAGCTTGCGGGGAGGGATCGAGACCCAGTACTTC.

This clone was observed once. This chain links TRBV18 with TRBJ2-4; D unresolved. The CDR3 consists of 15 residues. Germline-derived CDR1 and CDR2 are KGHSH and LQKENI. V was cut by 3 bases and J by 0 bases, with 9 bases left in between. DNA for the CDR3: TGTGCCAGCTCACCCACCTCGGGAGCCAAAAACATTCAGTACTTC. Protein product: CASSPTSGAKNIQYF.

Turning to this clone: Germline is not matched at one junction end, which may reflect a read error. The chain carries TRBV2 and TRBJ2-7; 11 bases match TRBD1. The CDR3 sequence is 14 residues long. Looked up from germline, CDR1 is SNHLY and CDR2 is FYNNEI. The CDR3 reads CASVRTGGSDEQYF. CDR3 coding DNA: TGTGCCAGCGTTAGGACAGGGGGCTCCGACGAGCAGTACTTC.

The rearrangement links TRBV6-1 to TRBJ1-2; 12 bases match TRBD1. The CDR3 covers 15 residues. The V gene end was trimmed by 3 bases and the J gene end by 4 bases; junction bases not matched to a gene: 3. Germline V gives CDR1 MNHNS, CDR2 SASEGT. CDR3 sequence: CASSEGQGATYGYTF. The DNA for the CDR3 is TGTGCCAGCAGTGAGGGACAGGGGGCGACCTATGGCTACACCTTC.

The CDR3 here is CASSDYEGSYEQYF. The DNA for the CDR3 is TGTGCCAGCAGTGATTATGAGGGCTCCTACGAGCAGTACTTC. The chain carries TRBV2 and TRBJ2-7; perhaps TRBD2 as D (5 bases). In germline, CDR1 is SNHLY, CDR2 FYNNEI. Trimming shortened V by 3 bases and J by 0 bases, and 9 bases separated the two germline ends. The length of the CDR3 is 14 residues. The variable domain in full, completed from reference TRBV2 and TRBJ2-7, reads EPEVTQTPSHQVTQMGQEVILRCVPISNHLYFYWYRQILGQKVEFLVSFYNNEISEKSEIFDDQFSVERPDGSNFTLKIRSTKLEDSAMYFCASSDYEGSYEQYFGPGTRLTVT.

The rearrangement uses TRBV19 and TRBJ1-1, with D possibly TRBD1 on 5 matching bases. Germline-derived CDR1 and CDR2 are LNHDA and SQIVND (reference sequence). There are 15 residues in the CDR3. Deletions cut 1 base from V and 2 bases from J, with 11 bases between. CDR3 in amino acids: CASSIGRGHNTEAFF. DNA of the CDR3: TGTGCCAGTAGTATAGGGAGAGGACACAACACTGAAGCTTTCTTT.

The chain joins TRBV28 to TRBJ2-3; D unresolved. The CDR3 extends over 11 amino acids. The V gene lost 6 bases and the J gene lost 6 bases, with 7 bases spanning the gap. Germline assignment: CDR1 MDHEN and CDR2 SYDVKM. The CDR3 sequence: CASRGWDTQYF. CDR3 bases: TGTGCCAGCAGGGGATGGGATACGCAGTATTTT.

This chain links TRBV27 with TRBJ2-5; 8 nucleotides agree with TRBD2. V trimming: 2 bases; J trimming: 5 bases; junction bases outside the gene matches: 10. The CDR3 is 16 amino acids. Germline V gene sequence: CDR1 MNHEY, CDR2 SMNVEV (reference sequence). The CDR3 DNA reads as TGTGCCAGCAGTTTAACTAGCGGACCTCCGGGGGAGACCCAGTACTTC. Protein sequence: CASSLTSGPPGETQYF.

This chain joins TRBV7-6 and TRBJ2-7; TRBD2 aligns across 10 bases. Germline V gene lookup returns CDR1 SGHVS and CDR2 FNYEAQ. The CDR3 is made up of 15 amino acids. After removal of 5 bases from V and 6 bases from J, the junction contained 10 bases not matched to a gene. The CDR3 loop is CASSTPSGSFFEQYF. Written as DNA, the CDR3 is TGTGCCAGCAGCACGCCTAGCGGGAGTTTTTTCGAGCAGTACTTC.

This chain connects TRBV10-3 to TRBJ2-3, with D unclear. Trimming pared 4 bases from V and 0 bases from J, leaving 11 bases between. The CDR3 runs 15 residues. Germline V gene sequence: CDR1 ENHRY, CDR2 SYGVKD. CDR3 nucleotides: TGTGCCATCAGTGTTCAGGATTCTAGCACAGATACGCAGTATTTT. Protein: CAISVQDSSTDTQYF.

Comments on this clone: The identical CDR3 is also encoded by other nucleotide sequences in the sample. The chain employs TRBV5-1 and TRBJ2-5, with 7 positions matching TRBD2. Germline-derived CDR1 and CDR2 are SGHRS and YFSETQ. The length of the CDR3 is 14 residues. Losses at the gene ends were 0 bases for V and 5 bases for J; bases not matched to a gene: 4. DNA of the CDR3: TGCGCCAGCAGCTTGGCCTTAGCGGGCGAGACCCAGTACTTC. Translated, it gives CASSLALAGETQYF.